These 16 T cell receptor beta chains came from one sample sequenced in a study of blood T cell repertoires in COVID-19. Sequencing was performed with immunoSEQ multiplex PCR; in TCRdb, only in-frame clones are kept and a portion is missing. This table has about 160,000 clones, around 85% appearing once. Sequencing used peripheral blood. These receptors all come from a man aged 55 to 70 with active or convalescent COVID-19.

The V and J genes are TRBV6-5 and TRBJ1-4; D not resolved. Trimming took 6 bases from V and 5 from J, leaving 10 bases between them. The CDR3 consists of 13 residues. CDR1 and CDR2 (germline): MNHEY, SVGAGI. The CDR3 spells CASSDLANEKLFF. Here the CDR3 DNA reads TGTGCCAGCAGCGATCTAGCAAATGAAAAACTGTTTTTT.

The chain uses TRBV2 and TRBJ2-3; D uncertain. Germline CDR1 SNHLY, CDR2 FYNNEI. V was trimmed by 5 bases and J by 3 bases, leaving 15 bases between them. CDR3 length: 15 residues. The DNA for the CDR3 is TGTGCCAGCAGTCAGTTAGGCGAGCGTACAGATACGCAGTATTTT. Translating gives CASSQLGERTDTQYF. Using reference TRBV2 and TRBJ2-3 for the parts outside the CDR3, the full variable domain is EPEVTQTPSHQVTQMGQEVILRCVPISNHLYFYWYRQILGQKVEFLVSFYNNEISEKSEIFDDQFSVERPDGSNFTLKIRSTKLEDSAMYFCASSQLGERTDTQYFGPGTRLTVL.

The chain is built from TRBV3-1 (or the pseudogene TRBV3-2) and TRBJ1-2; D perhaps matches TRBD1 (6 bases). Trimming stripped 3 bases from V and 6 bases from J, with 23 bases between. CDR3 size: 17 residues. The V gene's germline CDR1 is LGHDT and CDR2 YNNKEL (reference sequence). CDR3 in amino acids: CASSHRSDRPHIDGYTF. The CDR3 DNA follows: TGTGCCAGCAGCCACAGATCTGACAGGCCCCATATCGATGGCTACACCTTC.

This clone appeared a few times. The J gene is TRBJ1-3, the V gene TRBV27, with a possible D match to TRBD1 (6 bases). Germline loops: CDR1 MNHEY, CDR2 SMNVEV (reference sequence). The V end lost 4 bases, the J end lost 0 bases, and 10 bases lay between the germline ends. This CDR3 is 15 amino acids long. The CDR3 nucleotides read TGTGCCAGCAGTTCCCGGGACACCTCTGGAAACACCATATATTTT. Its protein product is CASSSRDTSGNTIYF.

This chain joins TRBV19 and TRBJ1-1; D is unresolved. V was cut by 4 bases and J by 0 bases, with 12 bases left in between. Germline CDR1 reads LNHDA; CDR2 reads SQIVND (reference sequence). This CDR3 contains 15 residues. The CDR3 region is CASSTTADVNTEAFF. CDR3 sequence (DNA): TGTGCCAGTAGTACAACAGCGGATGTGAACACTGAAGCTTTCTTT.

This chain joins TRBV28 and TRBJ1-3; a possible D gene is TRBD1 (5 bases). Germline CDR1 MDHEN, CDR2 SYDVKM. Deletions cut 5 bases from V and 1 base from J, with 9 bases between. This CDR3 is 14 amino acids long. CDR3 loop: CASSTSGSGNTIYF. CDR3 DNA: TGTGCCAGCAGTACCTCAGGGTCTGGAAACACCATATATTTT.

The CDR3 region is CASSQERTGTFSYGYTF. The CDR3, as DNA: TGTGCCAGCAGCCAAGAGAGGACAGGAACTTTCTCCTATGGCTACACCTTC. This rearrangement joins TRBV3-1 (or the pseudogene TRBV3-2) to TRBJ1-2, with 7 bases aligning to TRBD1. This CDR3 is built from 17 residues. The V gene's germline CDR1 is LGHDT and CDR2 YNNKEL (reference sequence). Trimming cost V 0 bases and J 4 bases; bases outside gene matches: 11.

The gene calls are TRBV27 and TRBJ1-6; D gene uncertain. The germline V and J ends were trimmed by 2 bases and 7 bases, with 15 bases remaining between them. Germline V gene sequence: CDR1 MNHEY, CDR2 SMNVEV (reference sequence). There are 16 residues in the CDR3. The CDR3 DNA sequence: TGTGCCAGCAGTTTAAAAGGAGGTTCCAAAAATTCACCCCTCCACTTT. This sequence encodes CASSLKGGSKNSPLHF.

This sequence joins TRBV11-1 and TRBJ1-2; 9 bases align to TRBD1. The CDR3 sequence is 13 residues long. The J segment lost 4 bases and the V segment lost 5 bases, leaving 2 bases of the junction unmatched. The germline gives CDR1 SGHAT, CDR2 FQDESV (reference sequence). The CDR3 reads CASSMGQGYGYTF. CDR3 sequence (DNA): TGTGCCAGCAGCATGGGACAGGGCTATGGCTACACCTTC.

This rearrangement joins TRBV7-3 to TRBJ2-2; TRBD2 matches at 9 bases. The CDR3 has 17 residues. The germline V gene has CDR1 SGHTA and CDR2 FQGTGA. The V gene end was trimmed by 5 bases and the J gene end by 2 bases; junction bases not matched to a gene: 9. CDR3 bases: TGTGCCAGCAGCCAAGCCCCTAGCGGGGTTAACACCGGGGAGCTGTTTTTT. Translated: CASSQAPSGVNTGELFF.

This chain links TRBV2 with TRBJ2-7; D is perhaps TRBD1 (6 bases). The CDR3 runs to 16 residues. From germline, CDR1 is SNHLY and CDR2 FYNNEI. Trimming took off 1 base at V and 3 bases at J, with 16 bases between the two ends. Here the CDR3 DNA reads TGTGCCAGCAGTGAAGTAGGTGGACAGCTAAACTACGAGCAGTACTTC. This codes for CASSEVGGQLNYEQYF. Drawing the rest from reference TRBV2 and TRBJ2-7, the complete variable domain is EPEVTQTPSHQVTQMGQEVILRCVPISNHLYFYWYRQILGQKVEFLVSFYNNEISEKSEIFDDQFSVERPDGSNFTLKIRSTKLEDSAMYFCASSEVGGQLNYEQYFGPGTRLTVT.

The rearrangement uses TRBV6-5 and TRBJ1-3; unclear D gene. Trimming removed 6 bases from V and 0 bases from J, with 12 bases in between. Germline values: CDR1 MNHEY, CDR2 SVGAGI. This CDR3 comprises 15 residues. CDR3 nucleotides: TGTGCCAGCAGGACCATACTATACTCTGGAAACACCATATATTTT. Translation gives CASRTILYSGNTIYF.

V is TRBV11-2 and J is TRBJ2-7; 8 bases are shared with TRBD1. The CDR3 contains 15 residues. The trim removed 5 bases at V and 7 bases at J, leaving 13 bases unmatched. Per germline, CDR1 SGHAT and CDR2 FQNNGV. The CDR3 here is CASSSLDRAPGEQYF. CDR3 DNA sequence: TGTGCCAGCAGCAGCCTGGACAGGGCCCCCGGGGAGCAGTACTTC.

This clone was recorded only once. This chain uses TRBV2 with TRBJ2-1; the match to TRBD1 covers 10 bases. CDR3 length: 16 residues. In germline, CDR1 is SNHLY, CDR2 FYNNEI. V was clipped by 6 bases and J by 13 bases; unmatched bases: 18. CDR3 in DNA: TGTGCCAGCAGAGCCCGGGACAGGGGACCCGTGGGACACCAGTTCTTC. It specifies CASRARDRGPVGHQFF. The full variable domain, completed using reference TRBV2 and TRBJ2-1, is EPEVTQTPSHQVTQMGQEVILRCVPISNHLYFYWYRQILGQKVEFLVSFYNNEISEKSEIFDDQFSVERPDGSNFTLKIRSTKLEDSAMYFCASRARDRGPVGHQFFGPGTRLTVL.

The CDR3 protein is CASSSQTSNSYNEQFF. CDR3 nucleotide sequence: TGTGCCAGTAGTAGCCAGACTAGCAATTCCTACAATGAGCAGTTCTTC. This sequence joins TRBV19 and TRBJ2-1; the match to TRBD2 covers 7 bases. This CDR3 region has 16 residues. V shed 4 bases, J shed 1 base, and the junction held 7 bases outside the gene matches. Germline assignment: CDR1 LNHDA and CDR2 SQIVND (reference sequence). The full variable domain, rest sourced from reference TRBV19 and TRBJ2-1, is DGGITQSPKYLFRKEGQNVTLSCEQNLNHDAMYWYRQDPGQGLRLIYYSQIVNDFQKGDIAEGYSVSREKKESFPLTVTSAQKNPTAFYLCASSSQTSNSYNEQFFGPGTRLTVL.

J is TRBJ1-5 and V is TRBV28; the D gene is possibly TRBD1 (5 bases). Germline V CDR1 and CDR2: MDHEN, SYDVKM. The CDR3 covers 16 residues. Between the trimmed V and J ends, which lost 3 bases and 0 bases, there was a span of 12 bases. DNA for the CDR3: TGTGCCAGCAGTTTCACGACAGCTTATAGCAATCAGCCCCAGCATTTT. Its translation is CASSFTTAYSNQPQHF.